This entry concerns a single TCR beta chain. This entry belongs to a study of blood T cell repertoires in COVID-19. The data were produced by immunoSEQ multiplex PCR, yet TCRdb's version contains in-frame clones alone and is incomplete. The repertoire holds about 150,000 clones, around 80% seen once, with over 8% in the top ten. Trimming removed 2 bases at V and 1 base at J, with 11 bases between. Germline V gene sequence: CDR1 SGHRS, CDR2 YFSETQ. CDR3 length: 15 residues. The V and J genes are TRBV5-1 and TRBJ2-3, with D possibly TRBD1 on 6 matching bases. This TCR derives from a woman between 45 and 65 years old with acute or convalescent COVID-19. Specimen: peripheral blood. Here the CDR3 DNA reads TGCGCCAGCAGCTTTACGGACAGAGGCACAGATACGCAGTATTTT. It translates to CASSFTDRGTDTQYF.